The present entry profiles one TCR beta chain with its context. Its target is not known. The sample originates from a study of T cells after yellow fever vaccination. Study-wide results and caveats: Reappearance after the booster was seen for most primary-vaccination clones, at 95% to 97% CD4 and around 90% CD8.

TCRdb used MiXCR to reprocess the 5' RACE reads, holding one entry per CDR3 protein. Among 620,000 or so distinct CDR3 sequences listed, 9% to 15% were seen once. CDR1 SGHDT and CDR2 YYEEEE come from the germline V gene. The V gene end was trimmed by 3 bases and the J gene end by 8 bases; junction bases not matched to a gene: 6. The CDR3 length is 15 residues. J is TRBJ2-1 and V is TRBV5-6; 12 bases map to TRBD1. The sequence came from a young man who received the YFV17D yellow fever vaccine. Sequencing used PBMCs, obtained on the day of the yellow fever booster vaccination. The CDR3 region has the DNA TGTGCCAGCAGCTCAATTGGGACAGGGGGCTATGAGCAGTTCTTC. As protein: CASSSIGTGGYEQFF.